What follows are 15 T cell receptor beta chains derived from one specimen sequenced in a study of beta chain features in type 1 diabetes. The study's findings and limits: All four CD4+ subsets of Type 1 diabetes patients contained TCRB CDR3s that were moderately but significantly shorter.

TCRB transcripts that were expressed got sequenced, as all of the isolated RNA had been reverse transcribed. Assay: immunoSEQ multiplex PCR; the TCRdb copy retains only in-frame clones and omits some. Of just over 25,000 clones listed, under 50% are singletons. No antigen is known for these receptors. Material: stem cell memory CD4+ T cells from blood. The origin of the receptors is a young man with type 1 diabetes.

V usage is TRBV19 and J usage is TRBJ2-1, with 7 positions matching TRBD2. CDR1 is LNHDA and CDR2 is SQIVND in the germline V gene (reference sequence). J gave up 0 bases and V 6 bases, and 11 bases lay outside the gene matches. This CDR3 comprises 17 residues. The CDR3 reads CASSRLKTSSSYNEQFF. The CDR3 DNA reads as TGTGCCAGTAGCAGATTAAAGACTAGCAGCTCCTACAATGAGCAGTTCTTC. The full variable domain, completed using reference TRBV19 and TRBJ2-1, is DGGITQSPKYLFRKEGQNVTLSCEQNLNHDAMYWYRQDPGQGLRLIYYSQIVNDFQKGDIAEGYSVSREKKESFPLTVTSAQKNPTAFYLCASSRLKTSSSYNEQFFGPGTRLTVL.

The genes are TRBV5-1 and TRBJ2-1; TRBD2 agrees at 11 bases. Unmatched junction bases numbered 6, after V lost 3 bases and J lost 4 bases. The CDR3 has 16 amino acids. Germline assignment: CDR1 SGHRS and CDR2 YFSETQ. CDR3 nucleotide sequence: TGCGCCAGCAGCTCCCTCGGACTAGCGGGTTACAATGAGCAGTTCTTC. Its translation: CASSSLGLAGYNEQFF.

Note on this clone: Germline is not matched at one junction end, which may reflect a read error. This same CDR3 is encoded by further DNA sequences in the sample. The chain uses TRBV18 and TRBJ2-3; tentatively, D is TRBD2 (6 bases). Germline-derived CDR1 and CDR2 are KGHSH and LQKENI. This CDR3 has 15 residues. The CDR3 loop is CASSPRIAGTDTQYF. CDR3 bases: TGTGCCAGCTCGCCACGGATAGCGGGCACAGATACGCAGTATTTT. The full variable domain, in which reference TRBV18 and TRBJ2-3 provide the parts outside the CDR3, is NAGVMQNPRHLVRRRGQEARLRCSPMKGHSHVYWYRQLPEEGLKFMVYLQKENIIDESGMPKERFSAEFPKEGPSILRIQQVVRGDSAAYFCASSPRIAGTDTQYFGPGTRLTVL.

The table lists this clone with a few counts. This rearrangement joins TRBV5-1 to TRBJ2-1; no clear D. V lost 2 bases and J lost 0, with 12 bases in between. This CDR3 region has 16 residues. Per germline, CDR1 SGHRS and CDR2 YFSETQ. CDR3 in amino acids: CASSFGWASSYNEQFF. The CDR3 region has the DNA TGCGCCAGCAGCTTCGGATGGGCCAGCTCCTACAATGAGCAGTTCTTC. The full variable domain, in which reference TRBV5-1 and TRBJ2-1 provide the parts outside the CDR3, is KAGVTQTPRYLIKTRGQQVTLSCSPISGHRSVSWYQQTPGQGLQFLFEYFSETQRNKGNFPGRFSGRQFSNSRSEMNVSTLELGDSALYLCASSFGWASSYNEQFFGPGTRLTVL.

The gene calls are TRBV19 and TRBJ2-2; no definite D call. Looked up from germline, CDR1 is LNHDA and CDR2 is SQIVND (reference sequence). The CDR3 is 12 amino acids. V was clipped by 5 bases and J by 7 bases, with 8 bases between them. The CDR3 sequence is CASSVSSGELFF. CDR3 in DNA: TGTGCCAGTAGTGTGAGTAGCGGGGAGCTGTTTTTT. The complete variable domain, with remaining parts taken from reference TRBV19 and TRBJ2-2, reads DGGITQSPKYLFRKEGQNVTLSCEQNLNHDAMYWYRQDPGQGLRLIYYSQIVNDFQKGDIAEGYSVSREKKESFPLTVTSAQKNPTAFYLCASSVSSGELFFGEGSRLTVL.

The rearrangement joins TRBV6-5 to TRBJ2-7, with 14 positions matching TRBD2. Germline CDR1 reads MNHEY; CDR2 reads SVGAGI. The CDR3 is 14 residues long. Unmatched junction bases numbered 2, after V lost 6 bases and J lost 4 bases. The CDR3 sequence: CASRGTSGRYEQYF. CDR3 DNA: TGTGCCAGCAGAGGGACTAGCGGGAGATACGAGCAGTACTTC.

This sequence joins TRBV29-1 and TRBJ1-2; 10 bases are a match to TRBD1. This CDR3 has 14 amino acids. Germline CDR1 SQVTM, CDR2 ANQGSEA. J was trimmed by 8 bases and V by 2 bases; bases with no gene match: 8. DNA for the CDR3: TGCAGCGTTGAATCGTACGACAGGGGGCGCGGCTACACCTTC. It translates to CSVESYDRGRGYTF.

The chain is built from TRBV11-1 and TRBJ1-1, with 7 bases fitting TRBD1. The germline V gene has CDR1 SGHAT and CDR2 FQDESV (reference sequence). The V segment lost 6 bases and the J segment 1 base; nucleotides outside the gene matches: 14. The length of the CDR3 is 17 residues. CDR3 protein: CASRQGTGPIRNTEAFF. The CDR3 region has the DNA TGTGCCAGCAGACAGGGGACGGGACCGATAAGGAACACTGAAGCTTTCTTT.

The chain couples TRBV19 to TRBJ2-7; possibly TRBD1 for D (5 bases). Germline values: CDR1 LNHDA, CDR2 SQIVND (reference sequence). The CDR3 has 14 residues. The V end lost 7 bases, the J end lost 2 bases, and 15 bases lay between the germline ends. The CDR3 DNA is TGTGCCAGTAAAGCACAGGTAGGAGCCTACGAGCAGTACTTC. This gives the protein CASKAQVGAYEQYF.

The chain combines TRBV19 with TRBJ2-7; TRBD2 matches 7 bases. Losses at the gene ends were 5 bases for V and 4 bases for J; bases not matched to a gene: 11. The germline V gene encodes CDR1 LNHDA and CDR2 SQIVND (reference sequence). The CDR3 runs 15 residues. This chain's CDR3 is CASSRGGSPGYEQYF. DNA of the CDR3: TGTGCCAGTAGTCGCGGGGGATCCCCGGGGTACGAGCAGTACTTC.

This clone appeared a few times. The rearrangement links TRBV6-1 to TRBJ1-2; no firm D call. The ends were cut back, 6 bases at V and 1 base at J, with 6 bases in the middle. Germline-derived CDR1 and CDR2 are MNHNS and SASEGT. The CDR3 sequence is 12 residues long. The CDR3 is CASREGNYGYTF. CDR3 nucleotides: TGTGCCAGCAGGGAGGGTAACTATGGCTACACCTTC.

The gene calls are TRBV11-3 and TRBJ1-3, with D maybe TRBD1 (6 bases). The germline CDR1 and CDR2 sequences are SGHNT and YENEEA. The CDR3 is 16 amino acids. The V gene lost 3 bases and the J gene lost 0 bases, with 12 bases spanning the gap. The CDR3 DNA is TGTGCCAGCAGCTTGAGGACAGCGAGCTCTGGAAACACCATATATTTT. Translating gives CASSLRTASSGNTIYF.

This clone occurred a few times. The V and J genes are TRBV6-1 and TRBJ1-1, with 8 bases aligning to TRBD1. CDR3 size: 15 residues. V was clipped by 6 bases and J by 1 base; unmatched bases: 7. Germline CDR1 is MNHNS and CDR2 is SASEGT. The CDR3 coding sequence is TGTGCCAGCAGGACAGGGGCGACTGCGAACACTGAAGCTTTCTTT. Residues: CASRTGATANTEAFF.

The chain combines TRBV19 with TRBJ2-1; 7 nucleotides line up with TRBD2. This CDR3 spans 17 amino acids. Looked up from germline, CDR1 is LNHDA and CDR2 is SQIVND (reference sequence). The trim removed 3 bases at V and 4 bases at J, leaving 12 bases unmatched. CDR3 in DNA: TGTGCCAGTAGTATTAGTTTCGGCGGGGGAATTTACAATGAGCAGTTCTTC. Residues: CASSISFGGGIYNEQFF.

The chain joins TRBV6-1 to TRBJ1-2; possibly TRBD1 for D (6 bases). Trimming cost V 5 bases and J 2 bases, with 6 bases left between them. This CDR3 is built from 12 residues. CDR1 and CDR2 (germline): MNHNS, SASEGT. This CDR3 reads CASSTGNYGYTF. CDR3 coding DNA: TGTGCCAGCAGTACAGGGAACTATGGCTACACCTTC.